This passage covers 25 T cell receptor beta chains from one sample sequenced in a study of cytomegalovirus exposure and HLA in healthy donors. Primers: 60 Vbeta forward and 13 Jbeta reverse. Clones were sequenced by immunoSEQ multiplex PCR, and TCRdb holds only the in-frame ones, with some missing. The sample yields around 210,000 clones, 85% seen once. The sample was PBMCs. Source of these receptors: a girl aged 2 to 10 in good health and CMV-seronegative.

The chain uses TRBV7-9 and TRBJ2-5; TRBD1 might be the D (5 bases). This CDR3 has 14 amino acids. V lost 1 base, J lost 4 bases, and 10 bases lay in between. Germline CDR1 and CDR2: SEHNR and FQNEAQ (reference sequence). CDR3 in amino acids: CASSLEWGGETQYF. The CDR3 DNA reads TGTGCCAGCAGCTTAGAGTGGGGCGGAGAGACCCAGTACTTC.

The chain recombines TRBV14 with TRBJ1-6; no clear D gene. Germline values: CDR1 SGHDN, CDR2 FVKESK. The CDR3 has 13 amino acids. V was trimmed by 4 bases and J by 9 bases, leaving 10 bases between them. The CDR3 nucleotides read TGTGCCAGCAGCCGGACGGGAACTTCACCCCTCCACTTT. This translates into CASSRTGTSPLHF.

The rearrangement uses TRBV4-1 and TRBJ2-1; 9 bases map to TRBD2. V lost 4 bases to trimming and J lost 1 base; unmatched junction nucleotides: 8. CDR3 length equals 17 residues. Germline assignment: CDR1 MGHRA and CDR2 YSYEKL. The chain's CDR3 is CASSRGLAGASYNEQFF. In DNA, the CDR3 is TGCGCCAGCAGCCGGGGGTTAGCGGGAGCATCCTACAATGAGCAGTTCTTC.

V is TRBV21-1 and J is TRBJ2-7; the table names TRBD1, a call not compared with the DNA. TRBV21-1 is a known pseudogene. The CDR3 contains 14 residues. CDR3 amino acids: CASSKGGQCYEQYF. The CDR3 DNA reads TGTGCCAGCAGCAAAGGGGGGCAGTGCTACGAGCAGTACTTC.

The rearrangement uses TRBV5-6 and TRBJ2-7; 14 positions agree with TRBD2. This CDR3 has 16 residues. Germline V gives CDR1 SGHDT, CDR2 YYEEEE. With 0 bases clipped from V and 10 bases from J, the junction kept 9 bases outside the gene matches. CDR3: CASSLGTGLAGAIQYF. As DNA, the CDR3 is TGTGCCAGCAGCTTGGGGACGGGACTAGCGGGAGCTATACAGTACTTC.

The chain links TRBV11-3 to TRBJ2-7; D is unclear. The V gene lost 1 base and the J gene lost 5 bases, with 12 bases spanning the gap. Germline CDR1 SGHNT, CDR2 YENEEA. The CDR3 totals 14 residues. In nucleotides, the CDR3 is TGTGCCAGCAGCTTAGGAGCGTTCCCCCACGAGCAGTACTTC. Translated, it gives CASSLGAFPHEQYF. Filled out from reference TRBV11-3 and TRBJ2-7, the complete variable domain reads EAGVVQSPRYKIIEKKQPVAFWCNPISGHNTLYWYLQNLGQGPELLIRYENEEAVDDSQLPKDRFSAERLKGVDSTLKIQPAELGDSAVYLCASSLGAFPHEQYFGPGTRLTVT.

The V and J genes are TRBV5-4 and TRBJ1-3; 8 positions agree with TRBD1. CDR3 size: 18 residues. Germline CDR1 and CDR2: SGHNT and YYREEE (reference sequence). V lost 3 bases to trimming and J lost 0 bases; unmatched junction nucleotides: 11. Here the CDR3 reads CASSSTWDRPFSGNTIYF. As DNA, the CDR3 is TGTGCCAGCAGCTCCACCTGGGACAGGCCCTTCTCTGGAAACACCATATATTTT.

This chain links TRBV5-1 with TRBJ2-2; D may be TRBD1 (6 bases). The CDR3 covers 15 residues. Germline assignment: CDR1 SGHRS and CDR2 YFSETQ. V lost 3 bases, J lost 1 base, and 10 bases lay in between. CDR3 residues: CASSWGQMNTGELFF. For the CDR3, the DNA is TGCGCCAGCAGCTGGGGGCAGATGAACACCGGGGAGCTGTTTTTT.

The chain combines TRBV6-5 with TRBJ1-1; a weak D match, TRBD1 (5 bases). This CDR3 comprises 11 residues. The germline V and J ends were trimmed by 4 bases and 9 bases, with 9 bases remaining between them. The germline gives CDR1 MNHEY, CDR2 SVGAGI. CDR3 in DNA: TGTGCCAGCAGTTCAGGGTTACAAGCTTTCTTT. Translating gives CASSSGLQAFF.

This clone has only a few counts. This sequence joins TRBV7-9 and TRBJ1-1; D is unclear. The V and J ends lost 3 bases and 3 bases respectively, with 5 bases between them. The CDR3 contains 12 residues. Germline loops: CDR1 SEHNR, CDR2 FQNEAQ (reference sequence). In nucleotides, the CDR3 is TGTGCCAGCAGCTTTGCGGACACTGAAGCTTTCTTT. Amino acids: CASSFADTEAFF.

This clone has only one observation. The CDR3 coding sequence is TGTGCCAGCAGCCGGGAGATCCGGATGCCAGATACGCAGTATTTT. Protein sequence: CASSREIRMPDTQYF. This chain connects TRBV6-5 to TRBJ2-3, with D possibly TRBD2 on 6 matching bases. Germline loops: CDR1 MNHEY, CDR2 SVGAGI. Trimming removed 6 bases at V and 4 bases at J, with 17 bases between. This CDR3 region has 15 residues.

This rearrangement joins TRBV29-1 to TRBJ2-1; 9 bases line up with TRBD1. The length of the CDR3 is 16 residues. Germline lookup yields CDR1 SQVTM and CDR2 ANQGSEA. Trimming took 7 bases from V and 4 from J; bases not matched to a gene: 14. CDR3 nucleotides: TGCAGCGGCGGAGAAATCGGGACAGGGAGGTACAATGAGCAGTTCTTC. Residues: CSGGEIGTGRYNEQFF.

V gene TRBV6-6 combines with J gene TRBJ1-2, with a possible D match to TRBD1 (5 bases). The CDR3 is made up of 13 amino acids. CDR1 and CDR2 from the germline V gene are MNHNY and SVGAGI (reference sequence). V was shortened by 3 bases and J by 4 bases, with 9 bases between the two germline ends. CDR3: CASSYPGGYGYTF. For the CDR3, the DNA is TGTGCCAGCAGTTATCCGGGGGGCTATGGCTACACCTTC.

The chain employs TRBV27 and TRBJ2-1; 11 bases line up with TRBD1. The CDR3 is 14 residues long. With 6 bases clipped from V and 5 bases from J, the junction kept 3 bases outside the gene matches. The germline V gene has CDR1 MNHEY and CDR2 SMNVEV (reference sequence). CDR3 nucleotides: TGTGCCAGCAGGCGGGACAGGGGGGACAATGAGCAGTTCTTC. Its protein is CASRRDRGDNEQFF.

J is TRBJ1-2 and V is TRBV9; weak D call: TRBD1 (6 bases). V was clipped by 3 bases and J by 5 bases, with 14 bases between them. The germline CDR1 and CDR2 sequences are SGDLS and YYNGEE. This CDR3 comprises 14 residues. Here the CDR3 DNA reads TGTGCCAGCAGCGCGGTGGACAGAAGGTATGGCTACACCTTC. Amino acids: CASSAVDRRYGYTF.

The chain joins TRBV7-6 to TRBJ2-7; TRBD2 agrees at 13 bases. Germline CDR1 reads SGHVS; CDR2 reads FNYEAQ. With 1 base clipped from V and 5 bases from J, the junction kept 5 bases outside the gene matches. The CDR3 length is 16 residues. The CDR3 DNA follows: TGTGCCAGCAGCTTAGTCGGGACTAGCGGGGCCCACGAGCAGTACTTC. It translates to CASSLVGTSGAHEQYF. The variable domain in full, completed from reference TRBV7-6 and TRBJ2-7, reads GAGVSQSPRYKVTKRGQDVALRCDPISGHVSLYWYRQALGQGPEFLTYFNYEAQQDKSGLPNDRFSAERPEGSISTLTIQRTEQRDSAMYRCASSLVGTSGAHEQYFGPGTRLTVT.

The chain has TRBV5-4 and TRBJ2-5; a weak D match, TRBD2 (5 bases). Trimming pared 0 bases from V and 10 bases from J, leaving 19 bases between. CDR1 is SGHNT and CDR2 is YYREEE in the germline V gene (reference sequence). The CDR3 contains 15 residues. In nucleotides, the CDR3 is TGTGCCAGCAGCTTGGCCAAGGGCCAGTCGGGGTTCCAGTACTTC. Translating it yields CASSLAKGQSGFQYF.

The DNA of the CDR3 is TGTGCCGGGGGACGGGAGTCCACCGGGGAGCTGTTTTTT. It yields the protein CAGGRESTGELFF. The V gene is TRBV2, the J gene TRBJ2-2, with D maybe TRBD2 (6 bases). The germline V gene has CDR1 SNHLY and CDR2 FYNNEI. V was pared by 11 bases and J by 4 bases, with 14 bases between. This CDR3 comprises 13 residues. Full variable domain (remainder filled in from reference TRBV2 and TRBJ2-2): EPEVTQTPSHQVTQMGQEVILRCVPISNHLYFYWYRQILGQKVEFLVSFYNNEISEKSEIFDDQFSVERPDGSNFTLKIRSTKLEDSAMYFCAGGRESTGELFFGEGSRLTVL.

This clone appeared a few times. The V gene is TRBV28, the J gene TRBJ2-4; tentatively, D is TRBD2 (7 bases). Germline V gene data show CDR1 as MDHEN and CDR2 as SYDVKM. Trimming took 6 bases from V and 3 from J, leaving 21 bases between them. The CDR3 totals 17 residues. CDR3 region: CASRPLPGGWDKNIQYF. CDR3 nucleotides: TGTGCCAGCAGACCTCTGCCGGGGGGCTGGGACAAAAACATTCAGTACTTC.

The chain is built from TRBV10-3 and TRBJ2-7; the D gene is possibly TRBD2 (6 bases). Trimming stripped 3 bases from V and 3 bases from J, with 12 bases between. This CDR3 has 14 residues. Germline V CDR1 and CDR2: ENHRY, SYGVKD. The CDR3 region has the DNA TGTGCCATCAGTGACCTGGGAGGAGACTACGAGCAGTACTTC. This encodes CAISDLGGDYEQYF.

CDR3 amino acids: CASSLAQGADEQYF. For the CDR3, the DNA is TGTGCCAGCAGCTTGGCACAGGGGGCCGACGAGCAGTACTTC. This chain links TRBV5-4 with TRBJ2-7; 9 positions agree with TRBD1. There are 14 residues in the CDR3. Germline V gene sequence: CDR1 SGHNT, CDR2 YYREEE (reference sequence). V lost 0 bases and J lost 5; bases outside the gene matches: 3.

The chain combines TRBV5-1 with TRBJ2-3; 7 bases are shared with TRBD2. The CDR3 is 15 residues long. The V gene's germline CDR1 is SGHRS and CDR2 YFSETQ. V was clipped by 3 bases and J by 1 base; unmatched bases: 5. This CDR3 is CASSSLTSGTDTQYF. The DNA of the CDR3 is TGCGCCAGCAGCTCGCTCACTAGCGGCACAGATACGCAGTATTTT. Full variable domain (remainder filled in from reference TRBV5-1 and TRBJ2-3): KAGVTQTPRYLIKTRGQQVTLSCSPISGHRSVSWYQQTPGQGLQFLFEYFSETQRNKGNFPGRFSGRQFSNSRSEMNVSTLELGDSALYLCASSSLTSGTDTQYFGPGTRLTVL.

Here the CDR3 DNA reads TGCGCCAGCAGCCAAGTTGGGACAGGGAGGGGGATAAATTCACCCCTCCACTTT. Amino acid sequence: CASSQVGTGRGINSPLHF. The chain combines TRBV4-1 with TRBJ1-6; 9 bases agree with TRBD1. CDR3 length: 18 residues. V trimming: 1 base; J trimming: 7 bases; junction bases outside the gene matches: 11. The germline V gene has CDR1 MGHRA and CDR2 YSYEKL.

The chain combines TRBV30 with TRBJ2-3, with 8 positions matching TRBD2. Per the germline V gene, CDR1 is GTSNPN and CDR2 is SVGIG (reference sequence). V shed 3 bases and J 4 bases; nucleotides not matched to a gene: 12. The CDR3 is made up of 16 amino acids. The CDR3, as DNA: TGTGCCTGGAGCCCCCCCCGCGGGGGGCGCGCAGATACGCAGTATTTT. Residues: CAWSPPRGGRADTQYF. Full variable domain (remainder filled in from reference TRBV30 and TRBJ2-3): SQTIHQWPATLVQPVGSPLSLECTVEGTSNPNLYWYRQAAGRGLQLLFYSVGIGQISSEVPQNLSASRPQDRQFILSSKKLLLSDSGFYLCAWSPPRGGRADTQYFGPGTRLTVL.

This clone was picked up one time. The gene calls are TRBV27 and TRBJ2-1; TRBD2 might be the D (5 bases). Trimming pared 1 base from V and 5 bases from J, leaving 15 bases between. Germline V lookup: CDR1 MNHEY, CDR2 SMNVEV (reference sequence). CDR3 size: 16 residues. The CDR3 DNA sequence: TGTGCCAGCAGTTTATGGGCGGGCCCTAAGGACAATGAGCAGTTCTTC. Translation gives CASSLWAGPKDNEQFF.